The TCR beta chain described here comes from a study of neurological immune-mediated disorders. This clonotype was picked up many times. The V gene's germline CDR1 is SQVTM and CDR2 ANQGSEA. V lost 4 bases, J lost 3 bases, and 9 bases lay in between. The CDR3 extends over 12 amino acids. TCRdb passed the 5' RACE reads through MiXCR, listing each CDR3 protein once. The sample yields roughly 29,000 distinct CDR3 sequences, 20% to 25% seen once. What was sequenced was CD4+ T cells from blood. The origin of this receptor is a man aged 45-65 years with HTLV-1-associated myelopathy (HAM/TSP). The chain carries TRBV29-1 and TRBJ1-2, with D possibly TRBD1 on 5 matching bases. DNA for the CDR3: TGCAGCGTTGGGGGGACGGACTATGGCTACACCTTC. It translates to CSVGGTDYGYTF.